This T cell receptor beta chain was captured by sequencing in a study of graft-versus-host responses after intestinal transplantation. Some clones are missing from TCRdb's copy, which holds only in-frame ones; the method was immunoSEQ multiplex PCR. Of 90,000 to 120,000 clones listed, roughly 86% are singletons. For this clone: The target antigen is unknown.

The V gene end was trimmed by 4 bases and the J gene end by 4 bases; junction bases not matched to a gene: 6. Germline V gives CDR1 SGHNT, CDR2 YYREEE (reference sequence). The CDR3 contains 16 residues. The rearrangement uses TRBV5-4 and TRBJ2-2; 11 nucleotides line up with TRBD1. The sequenced sample was unstimulated CD4+ T cells sorted from spleen or lymph node cells, obtained before transplant. The receptor comes from a human donor who was the organ donor for an intestinal transplant. The CDR3 nucleotides read TGTGCCAGCAGCCCTAGGACAGGGGGCGGCACCGGGGAGCTGTTTTTT. As protein: CASSPRTGGGTGELFF. Variable domain in full (rest from reference TRBV5-4 and TRBJ2-2): ETGVTQSPTHLIKTRGQQVTLRCSSQSGHNTVSWYQQALGQGPQFIFQYYREEENGRGNFPPRFSGLQFPNYSSELNVNALELDDSALYLCASSPRTGGGTGELFFGEGSRLTVL.